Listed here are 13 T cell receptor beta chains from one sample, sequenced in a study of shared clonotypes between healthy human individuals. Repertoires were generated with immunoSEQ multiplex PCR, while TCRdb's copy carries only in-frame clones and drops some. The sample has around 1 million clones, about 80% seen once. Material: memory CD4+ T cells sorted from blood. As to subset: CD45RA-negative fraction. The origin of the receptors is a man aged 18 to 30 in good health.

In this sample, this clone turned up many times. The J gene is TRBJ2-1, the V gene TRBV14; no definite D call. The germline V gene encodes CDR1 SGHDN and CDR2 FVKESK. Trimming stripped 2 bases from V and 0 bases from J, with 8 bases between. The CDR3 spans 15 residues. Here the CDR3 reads CASSQQMSSYNEQFF. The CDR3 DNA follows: TGTGCCAGCAGCCAACAGATGAGCTCCTACAATGAGCAGTTCTTC.

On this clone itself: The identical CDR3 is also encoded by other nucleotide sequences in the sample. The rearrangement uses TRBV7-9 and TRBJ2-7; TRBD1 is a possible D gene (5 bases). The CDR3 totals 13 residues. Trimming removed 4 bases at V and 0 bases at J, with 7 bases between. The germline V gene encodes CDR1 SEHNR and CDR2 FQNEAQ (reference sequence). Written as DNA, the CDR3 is TGTGCCAGCAGCTGGGGCAGCTCCTACGAGCAGTACTTC. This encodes CASSWGSSYEQYF.

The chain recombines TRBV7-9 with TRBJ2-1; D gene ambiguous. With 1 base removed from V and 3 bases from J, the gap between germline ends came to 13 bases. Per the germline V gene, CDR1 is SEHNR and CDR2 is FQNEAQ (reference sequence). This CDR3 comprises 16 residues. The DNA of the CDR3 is TGTGCCAGCAGCTTAGATTCCGGAAATAACTACAATGAGCAGTTCTTC. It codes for CASSLDSGNNYNEQFF.

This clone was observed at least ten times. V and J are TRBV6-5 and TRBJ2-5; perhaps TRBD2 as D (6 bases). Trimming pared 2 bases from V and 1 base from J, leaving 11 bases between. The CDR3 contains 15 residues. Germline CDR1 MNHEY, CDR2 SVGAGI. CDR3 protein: CASSYGDGGQETQYF. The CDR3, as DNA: TGTGCCAGCAGTTACGGGGACGGGGGCCAAGAGACCCAGTACTTC.

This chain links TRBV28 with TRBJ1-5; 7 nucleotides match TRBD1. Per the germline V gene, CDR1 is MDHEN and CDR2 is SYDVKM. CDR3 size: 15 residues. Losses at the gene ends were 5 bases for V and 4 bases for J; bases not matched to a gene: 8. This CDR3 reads CASSPTGVRNQPQHF. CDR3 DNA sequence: TGTGCCAGCAGTCCTACAGGGGTGAGGAATCAGCCCCAGCATTTT. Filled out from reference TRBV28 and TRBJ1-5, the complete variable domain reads DVKVTQSSRYLVKRTGEKVFLECVQDMDHENMFWYRQDPGLGLRLIYFSYDVKMKEKGDIPEGYSVSREKKERFSLILESASTNQTSMYLCASSPTGVRNQPQHFGDGTRLSIL.

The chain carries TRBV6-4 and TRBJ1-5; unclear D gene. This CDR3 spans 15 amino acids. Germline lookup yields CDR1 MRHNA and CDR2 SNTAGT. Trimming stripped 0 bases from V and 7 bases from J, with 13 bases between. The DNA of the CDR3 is TGTGCCAGCAGTGACTCAATTACCCGTCGGCAGCCCCAGCATTTT. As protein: CASSDSITRRQPQHF.

For the CDR3, the DNA is TGTGCCAGCAGCTTAGGAAGAGGAGAGGGCTACAATGAGCAGTTCTTC. Translating gives CASSLGRGEGYNEQFF. The chain combines TRBV11-3 with TRBJ2-1; possibly TRBD2 for D (5 bases). CDR3 length equals 16 residues. CDR1 is SGHNT and CDR2 is YENEEA in the germline V gene. The ends were cut back, 1 base at V and 3 bases at J, with 13 bases in the middle.

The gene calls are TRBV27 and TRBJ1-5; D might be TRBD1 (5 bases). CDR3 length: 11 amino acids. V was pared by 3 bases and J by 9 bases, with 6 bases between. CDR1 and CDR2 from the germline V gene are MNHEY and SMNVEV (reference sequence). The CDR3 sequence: CASSFRGPQHF. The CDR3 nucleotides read TGTGCCAGCAGTTTTAGGGGGCCCCAGCATTTT.

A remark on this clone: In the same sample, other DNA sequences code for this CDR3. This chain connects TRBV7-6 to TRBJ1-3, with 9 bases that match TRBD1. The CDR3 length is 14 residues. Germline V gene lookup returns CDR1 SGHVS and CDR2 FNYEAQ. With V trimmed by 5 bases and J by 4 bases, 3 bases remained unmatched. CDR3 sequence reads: CASSRDRVGNTIYF. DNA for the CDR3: TGTGCCAGCAGCCGGGACAGGGTAGGAAACACCATATATTTT.

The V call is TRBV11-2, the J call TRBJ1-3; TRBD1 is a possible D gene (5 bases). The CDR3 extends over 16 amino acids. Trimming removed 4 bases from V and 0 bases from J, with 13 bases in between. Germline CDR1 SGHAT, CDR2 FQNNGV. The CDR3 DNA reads TGTGCCAGCAGCTCCACAGGAGCCATCTCTGGAAACACCATATATTTT. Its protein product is CASSSTGAISGNTIYF. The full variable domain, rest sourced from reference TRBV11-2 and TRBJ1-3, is EAGVAQSPRYKIIEKRQSVAFWCNPISGHATLYWYQQILGQGPKLLIQFQNNGVVDDSQLPKDRFSAERLKGVDSTLKIQPAKLEDSAVYLCASSSTGAISGNTIYFGEGSWLTVV.

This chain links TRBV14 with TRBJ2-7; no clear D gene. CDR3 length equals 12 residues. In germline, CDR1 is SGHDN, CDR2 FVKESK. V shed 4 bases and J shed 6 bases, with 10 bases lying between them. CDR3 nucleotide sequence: TGTGCCAGCAGCCCCTGGTTCGGCGAGCAGTACTTC. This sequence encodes CASSPWFGEQYF.

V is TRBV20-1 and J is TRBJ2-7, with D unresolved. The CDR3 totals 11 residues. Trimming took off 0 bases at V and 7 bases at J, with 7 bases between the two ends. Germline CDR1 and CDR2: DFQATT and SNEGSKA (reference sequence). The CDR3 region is CSAREAWEQYF. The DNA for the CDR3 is TGCAGTGCTAGAGAGGCGTGGGAGCAGTACTTC.

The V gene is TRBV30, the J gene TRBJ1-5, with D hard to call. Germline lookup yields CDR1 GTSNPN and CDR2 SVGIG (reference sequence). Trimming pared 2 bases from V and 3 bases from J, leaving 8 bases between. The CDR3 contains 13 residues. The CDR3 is CAWSLWDNQPQHF. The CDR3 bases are TGTGCCTGGAGTTTATGGGACAATCAGCCCCAGCATTTT.